The entry below describes one T cell receptor beta chain. Its antigen is not identified. Trimming pared 3 bases from V and 10 bases from J, leaving 12 bases between. The CDR3 length is 12 residues. Germline-derived CDR1 and CDR2 are SGHAT and FQNNGV. Six replicates per PBMC sample, mostly from around 500 ng of genomic DNA. Sequencing used immunoSEQ multiplex PCR; TCRdb keeps in-frame clones, though not all of them. The table records 30,000 to 35,000 clones, 85% to 90% of them present only once. This entry comes from a study of neoadjuvant anti-PD-1 for oral cavity cancer. Study overall: Patients without progression got a fourth dose around day 43. Study results and caveats: Non-responders to neoadjuvant nivolumab had significantly more clonal PBMC T cells than responders.

Cohort: HPV-negative, locally advanced oral cavity squamous cell carcinoma patients. The sequences come from PBMCs, collected before nivolumab (anti-PD-1) treatment. This chain joins TRBV11-2 and TRBJ1-1, with D hard to call. This TCR was recovered from a person aged 40 to 85 with oral cavity squamous cell carcinoma. In DNA, the CDR3 is TGTGCCAGCAGCTTGGCGCCGGCGGTAGCTTTCTTT. Translated, it gives CASSLAPAVAFF. The full variable domain, its missing parts supplied by reference TRBV11-2 and TRBJ1-1, is EAGVAQSPRYKIIEKRQSVAFWCNPISGHATLYWYQQILGQGPKLLIQFQNNGVVDDSQLPKDRFSAERLKGVDSTLKIQPAKLEDSAVYLCASSLAPAVAFFGQGTRLTVV.